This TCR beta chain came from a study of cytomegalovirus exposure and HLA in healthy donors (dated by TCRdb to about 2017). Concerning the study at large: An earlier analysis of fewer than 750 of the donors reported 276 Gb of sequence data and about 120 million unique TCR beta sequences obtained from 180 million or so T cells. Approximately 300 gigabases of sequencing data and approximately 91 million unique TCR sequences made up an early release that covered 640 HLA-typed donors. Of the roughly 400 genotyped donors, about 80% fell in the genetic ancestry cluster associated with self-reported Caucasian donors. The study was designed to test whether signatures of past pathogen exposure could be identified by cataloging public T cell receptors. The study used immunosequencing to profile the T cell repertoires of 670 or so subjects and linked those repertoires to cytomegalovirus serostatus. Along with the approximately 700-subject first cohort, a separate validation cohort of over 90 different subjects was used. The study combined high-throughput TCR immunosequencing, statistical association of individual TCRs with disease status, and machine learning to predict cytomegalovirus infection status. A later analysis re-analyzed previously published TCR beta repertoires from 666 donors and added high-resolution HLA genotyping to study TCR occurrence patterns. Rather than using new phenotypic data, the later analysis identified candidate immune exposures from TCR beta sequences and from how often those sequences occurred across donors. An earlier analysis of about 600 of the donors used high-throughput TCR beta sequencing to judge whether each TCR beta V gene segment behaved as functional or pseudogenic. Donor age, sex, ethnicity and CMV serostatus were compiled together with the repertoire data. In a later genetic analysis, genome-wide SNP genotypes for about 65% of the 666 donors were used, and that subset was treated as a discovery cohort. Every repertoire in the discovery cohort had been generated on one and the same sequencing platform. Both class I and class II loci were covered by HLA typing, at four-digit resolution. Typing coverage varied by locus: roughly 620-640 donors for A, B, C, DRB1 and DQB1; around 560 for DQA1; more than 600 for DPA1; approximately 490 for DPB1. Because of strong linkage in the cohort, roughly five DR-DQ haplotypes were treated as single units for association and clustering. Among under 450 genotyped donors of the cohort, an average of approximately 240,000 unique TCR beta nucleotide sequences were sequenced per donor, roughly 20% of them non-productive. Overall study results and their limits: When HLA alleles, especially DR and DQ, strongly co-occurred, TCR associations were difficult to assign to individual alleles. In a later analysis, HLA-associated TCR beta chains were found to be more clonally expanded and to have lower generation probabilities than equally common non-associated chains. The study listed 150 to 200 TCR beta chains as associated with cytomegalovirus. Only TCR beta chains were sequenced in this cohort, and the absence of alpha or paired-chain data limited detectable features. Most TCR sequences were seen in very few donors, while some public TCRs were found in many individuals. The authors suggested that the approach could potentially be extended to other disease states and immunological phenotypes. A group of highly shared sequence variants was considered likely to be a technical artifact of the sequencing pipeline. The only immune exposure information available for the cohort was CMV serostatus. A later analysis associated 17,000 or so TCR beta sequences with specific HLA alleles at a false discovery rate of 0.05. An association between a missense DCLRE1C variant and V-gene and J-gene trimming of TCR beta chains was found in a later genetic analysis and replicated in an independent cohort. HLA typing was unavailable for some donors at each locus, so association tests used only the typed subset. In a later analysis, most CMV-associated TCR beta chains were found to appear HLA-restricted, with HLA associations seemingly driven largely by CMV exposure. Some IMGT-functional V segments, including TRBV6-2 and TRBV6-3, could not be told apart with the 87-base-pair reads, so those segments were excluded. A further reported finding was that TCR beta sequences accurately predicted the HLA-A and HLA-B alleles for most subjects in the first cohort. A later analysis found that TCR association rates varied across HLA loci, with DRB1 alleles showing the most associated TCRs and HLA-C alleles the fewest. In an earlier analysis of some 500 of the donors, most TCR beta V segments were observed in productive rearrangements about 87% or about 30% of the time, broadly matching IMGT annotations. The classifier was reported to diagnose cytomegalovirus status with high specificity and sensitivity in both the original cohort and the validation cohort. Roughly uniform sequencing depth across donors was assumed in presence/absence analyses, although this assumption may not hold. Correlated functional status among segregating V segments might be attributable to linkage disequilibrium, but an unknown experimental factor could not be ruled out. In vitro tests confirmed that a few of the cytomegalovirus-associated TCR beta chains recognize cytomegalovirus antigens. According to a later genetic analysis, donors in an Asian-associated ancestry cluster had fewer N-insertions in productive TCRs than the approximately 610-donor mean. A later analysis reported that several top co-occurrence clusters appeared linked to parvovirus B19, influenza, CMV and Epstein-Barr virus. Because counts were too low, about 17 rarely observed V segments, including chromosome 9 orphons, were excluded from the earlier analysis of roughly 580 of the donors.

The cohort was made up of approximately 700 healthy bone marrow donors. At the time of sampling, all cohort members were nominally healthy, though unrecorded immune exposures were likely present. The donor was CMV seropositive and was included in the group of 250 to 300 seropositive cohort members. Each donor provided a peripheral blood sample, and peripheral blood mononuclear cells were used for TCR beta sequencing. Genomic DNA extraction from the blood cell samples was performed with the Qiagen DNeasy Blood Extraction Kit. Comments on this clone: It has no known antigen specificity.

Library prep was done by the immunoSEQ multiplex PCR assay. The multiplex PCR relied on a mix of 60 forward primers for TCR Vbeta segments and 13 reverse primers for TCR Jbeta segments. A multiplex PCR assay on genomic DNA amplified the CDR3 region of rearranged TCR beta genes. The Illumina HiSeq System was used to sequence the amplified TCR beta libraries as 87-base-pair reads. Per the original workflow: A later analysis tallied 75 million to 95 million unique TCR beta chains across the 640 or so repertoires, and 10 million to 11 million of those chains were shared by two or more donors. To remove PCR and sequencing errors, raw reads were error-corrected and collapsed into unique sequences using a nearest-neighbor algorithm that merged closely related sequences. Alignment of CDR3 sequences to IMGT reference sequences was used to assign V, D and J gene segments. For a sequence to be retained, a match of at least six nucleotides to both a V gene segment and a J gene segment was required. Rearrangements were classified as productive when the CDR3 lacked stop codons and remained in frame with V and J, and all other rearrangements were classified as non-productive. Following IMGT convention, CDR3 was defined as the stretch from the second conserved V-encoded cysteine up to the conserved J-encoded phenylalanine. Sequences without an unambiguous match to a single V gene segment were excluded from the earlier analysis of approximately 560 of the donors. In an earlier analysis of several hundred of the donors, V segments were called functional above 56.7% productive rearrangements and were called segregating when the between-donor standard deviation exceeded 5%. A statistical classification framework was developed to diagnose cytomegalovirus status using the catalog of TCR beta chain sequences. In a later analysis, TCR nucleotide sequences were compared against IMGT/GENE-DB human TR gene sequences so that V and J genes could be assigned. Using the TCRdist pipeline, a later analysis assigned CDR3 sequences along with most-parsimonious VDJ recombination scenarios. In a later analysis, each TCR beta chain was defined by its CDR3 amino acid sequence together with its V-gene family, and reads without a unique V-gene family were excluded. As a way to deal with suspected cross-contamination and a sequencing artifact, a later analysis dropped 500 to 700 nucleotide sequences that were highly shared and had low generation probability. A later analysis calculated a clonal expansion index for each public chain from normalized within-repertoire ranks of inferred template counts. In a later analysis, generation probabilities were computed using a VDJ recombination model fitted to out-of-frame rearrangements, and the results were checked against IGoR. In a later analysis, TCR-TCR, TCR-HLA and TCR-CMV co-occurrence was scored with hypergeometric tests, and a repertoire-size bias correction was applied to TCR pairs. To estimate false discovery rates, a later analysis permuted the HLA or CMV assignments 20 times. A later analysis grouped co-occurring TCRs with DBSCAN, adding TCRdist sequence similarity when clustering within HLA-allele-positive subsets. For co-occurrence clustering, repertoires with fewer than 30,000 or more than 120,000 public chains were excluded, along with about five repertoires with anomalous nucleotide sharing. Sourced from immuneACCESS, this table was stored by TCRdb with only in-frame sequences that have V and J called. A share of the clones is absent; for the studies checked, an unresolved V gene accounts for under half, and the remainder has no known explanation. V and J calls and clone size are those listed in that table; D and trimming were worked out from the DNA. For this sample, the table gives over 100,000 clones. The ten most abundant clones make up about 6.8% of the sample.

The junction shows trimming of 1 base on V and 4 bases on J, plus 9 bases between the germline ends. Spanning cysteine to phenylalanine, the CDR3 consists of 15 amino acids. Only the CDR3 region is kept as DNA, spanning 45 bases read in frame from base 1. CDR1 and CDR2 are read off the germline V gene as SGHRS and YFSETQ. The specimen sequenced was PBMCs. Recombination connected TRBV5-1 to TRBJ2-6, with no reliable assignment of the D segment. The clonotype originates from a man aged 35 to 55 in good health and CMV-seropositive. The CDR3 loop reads CASSLTNSGANVLTF. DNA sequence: TGCGCCAGCAGCTTGACCAACTCCGGGGCCAACGTCCTGACTTTC.